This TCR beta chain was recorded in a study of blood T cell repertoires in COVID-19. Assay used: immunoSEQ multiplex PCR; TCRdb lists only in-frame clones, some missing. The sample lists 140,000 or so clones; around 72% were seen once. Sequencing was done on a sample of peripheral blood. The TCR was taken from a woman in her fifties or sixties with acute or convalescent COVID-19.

The CDR3 loop reads CASSQMSSGSYEQYF. In nucleotides, the CDR3 is TGTGCCAGCAGCCAAATGTCTAGCGGGAGCTACGAGCAGTACTTC. The chain employs TRBV3-1 (or the pseudogene TRBV3-2) and TRBJ2-7; 10 bases map to TRBD2. The CDR3 runs 15 residues. CDR1 and CDR2 (germline): LGHDT, YNNKEL (reference sequence). V shed 2 bases, J shed 3 bases, and the junction held 4 bases outside the gene matches.